Following are 8 T cell receptor beta chains from one sample sequenced in a study of beta chain features in type 1 diabetes. Expressed TCRB transcripts were sequenced, since all the RNA that had been isolated was reverse transcribed. Method: immunoSEQ multiplex PCR; TCRdb's copy keeps in-frame clones and lacks some. Altogether 220,000 or so clones are present, approximately 70% being singletons, with the ten largest covering roughly 0.048%. Material for sequencing was naive CD4+ T cells from blood. These receptors all stem from a man younger than 40 in good health.

The chain links TRBV30 to TRBJ2-7; 8 nucleotides align to TRBD1. With 5 bases clipped from V and 3 bases from J, the junction kept 9 bases outside the gene matches. The CDR3 totals 14 residues. The germline V gene has CDR1 GTSNPN and CDR2 SVGIG (reference sequence). As DNA, the CDR3 is TGTGCCTGGTTACCCGGGACAGGAGTCTACGAGCAGTACTTC. Translated, it gives CAWLPGTGVYEQYF.

This clone appeared a few times. The same CDR3 also results from other DNA sequences found in this sample. This chain connects TRBV9 to TRBJ2-6; no clear D. CDR1 is SGDLS and CDR2 is YYNGEE in the germline V gene. This CDR3 contains 14 residues. V gave up 3 bases and J gave up 1 base, with 5 bases separating them. The CDR3 loop is CASSALSGANVLTF. CDR3 sequence (DNA): TGTGCCAGCAGCGCCCTATCTGGGGCCAACGTCCTGACTTTC.

This clone was seen only a few times. The gene calls are TRBV30 and TRBJ1-6; a possible D gene is TRBD1 (5 bases). The V and J ends lost 3 bases and 10 bases respectively, with 10 bases between them. Per germline, CDR1 GTSNPN and CDR2 SVGIG (reference sequence). The CDR3 has 12 residues. CDR3 coding DNA: TGTGCCTGGAGCTCGGGACCCTCACCCCTCCACTTT. It translates to CAWSSGPSPLHF.

This chain connects TRBV4-3 to TRBJ2-4; D is tentatively TRBD1 or TRBD2 (6 bases each). The germline CDR1 and CDR2 sequences are LGHNA and YSLEER. Trimming left V 0 bases short and J 15 bases short, with 15 bases between. This CDR3 contains 13 residues. CDR3 amino acids: CASSQERGAGAYF. The CDR3 nucleotides are TGCGCCAGCAGCCAAGAAAGGGGGGCAGGGGCGTACTTC.

The chain is built from TRBV10-3 and TRBJ2-3; D not certain. CDR1 and CDR2 (germline): ENHRY, SYGVKD. This CDR3 region has 15 residues. V lost 2 bases and J lost 0, with 9 bases in between. The CDR3 region has the DNA TGTGCCATCAGTGAGGGACGGATGAGCACAGATACGCAGTATTTT. Its translation is CAISEGRMSTDTQYF.

This clone was detected a few times. The gene calls are TRBV29-1 and TRBJ1-5, with D unresolved. CDR3 length: 14 residues. V was trimmed by 4 bases and J by 0 bases, leaving 10 bases between them. Germline V gene lookup returns CDR1 SQVTM and CDR2 ANQGSEA. This CDR3 reads CSVVSGSSNQPQHF. CDR3 sequence (DNA): TGCAGCGTTGTAAGCGGGAGTAGCAATCAGCCCCAGCATTTT.

The J gene is TRBJ2-2, the V gene TRBV5-4; D gene unclear. CDR3 length equals 15 residues. The V end lost 4 bases, the J end lost 1 base, and 11 bases lay between the germline ends. The germline gives CDR1 SGHNT, CDR2 YYREEE (reference sequence). The CDR3 loop is CASSVYPWNTGELFF. CDR3 nucleotides: TGTGCCAGCAGCGTATACCCCTGGAACACCGGGGAGCTGTTTTTT.

The CDR3 loop reads CASSQSGPSTDTQYF. DNA for the CDR3: TGCGCCAGCAGCCAAAGCGGGCCTAGCACAGATACGCAGTATTTT. The chain joins TRBV4-1 to TRBJ2-3, with D tentatively TRBD2 (6 bases). Trimming removed 2 bases from V and 0 bases from J, with 9 bases in between. CDR1 and CDR2 from the germline V gene are MGHRA and YSYEKL. This CDR3 has 15 residues.